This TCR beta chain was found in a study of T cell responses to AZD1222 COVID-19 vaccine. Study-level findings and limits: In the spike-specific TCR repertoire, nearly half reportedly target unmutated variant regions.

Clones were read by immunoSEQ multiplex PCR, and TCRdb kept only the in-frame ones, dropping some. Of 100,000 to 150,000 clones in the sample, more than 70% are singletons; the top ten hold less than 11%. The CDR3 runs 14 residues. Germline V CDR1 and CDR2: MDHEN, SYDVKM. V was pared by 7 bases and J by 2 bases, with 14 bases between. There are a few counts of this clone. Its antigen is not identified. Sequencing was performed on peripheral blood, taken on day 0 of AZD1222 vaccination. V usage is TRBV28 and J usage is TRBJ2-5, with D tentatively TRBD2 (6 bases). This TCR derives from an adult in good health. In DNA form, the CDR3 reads TGTGCCAGCACACCCTACGGGGGACAAGAGACCCAGTACTTC. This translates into CASTPYGGQETQYF.